This record looks at one TCR beta chain sequence and its context. Its antigen is unknown. The CDR3 runs 13 residues. The germline gives CDR1 MNHNS, CDR2 SASEGT. Trimming left V 6 bases short and J 3 bases short, with 11 bases between. With 60 Vbeta and 13 Jbeta primers, the PCR was carried out. Assay: immunoSEQ multiplex PCR; the TCRdb copy retains only in-frame clones and omits some. The top ten clones hold around 5% of a sample with around 150,000 clones, more than 75% of them seen once. The source of the sample is a study of cytomegalovirus exposure and HLA in healthy donors. Study-level points and caveats: A later analysis found common viral pathogens apparently linked to several of the most significant clusters. Across donors, presence/absence analyses took sequencing depth to be roughly uniform.

Regarding donors, all were healthy bone marrow donors. Sequencing used PBMCs. The chain joins TRBV6-1 to TRBJ1-1; D perhaps matches TRBD1 (6 bases). This receptor was obtained from a male donor in good health and CMV-seronegative. The CDR3 sequence: CASRDSDYTEAFF. The CDR3 coding sequence is TGTGCCAGCAGGGACAGCGATTACACTGAAGCTTTCTTT.